A single sample is the source of the 11 T cell receptor beta chains below, sequenced in a study of T-cell memory formation after mild COVID-19. TCRdb analysed the 5' RACE reads with MiXCR anew, one entry per CDR3 protein. The repertoire has about 150,000 distinct CDR3 sequences, over 15% of them found once; the top ten carry around 2.4%. Sequencing was carried out using PBMCs or a T cell subset sorted from them (not recorded which). These TCRs come from an adult woman who had mild COVID-19 (a few samples of this study predate the infection). Cell type and time point are not known.

This clonotype appeared many times. The CDR3 DNA sequence: TGTGCCAGCAGTCCACCCCGTTTCGAGCAGTACTTC. Translation gives CASSPPRFEQYF. This rearrangement joins TRBV28 to TRBJ2-7; the D is unclear. The V and J ends lost 5 bases and 6 bases respectively, with 11 bases between them. Germline lookup yields CDR1 MDHEN and CDR2 SYDVKM. The CDR3 extends over 12 amino acids.

This sequence joins TRBV4-1 and TRBJ1-1; possibly TRBD1 for D (6 bases). CDR1 MGHRA and CDR2 YSYEKL come from the germline V gene. Trimming removed 2 bases at V and 3 bases at J, with 10 bases between. This CDR3 has 14 residues. The CDR3 coding sequence is TGCGCCAGCAGCCAATTTTACAGGGACACTGAAGCTTTCTTT. As protein: CASSQFYRDTEAFF.

This chain links TRBV7-2 with TRBJ1-6, with a weak D call TRBD1 (5 bases). Germline assignment: CDR1 SGHTA and CDR2 FQGNSA. V lost 1 base to trimming and J lost 6 bases, with 10 bases between them. CDR3 length: 15 amino acids. For the CDR3, the DNA is TGTGCCAGCAGCTTAGTTGGGGGGAGTAATTCACCCCTCCACTTT. It specifies CASSLVGGSNSPLHF.

The CDR3 is CASSGQVHVQPQHF. Written as DNA, the CDR3 is TGTGCCAGCAGTGGACAGGTGCACGTTCAGCCCCAGCATTTT. The J gene is TRBJ1-5, the V gene TRBV2; TRBD1 is a possible D gene (6 bases). Per the germline V gene, CDR1 is SNHLY and CDR2 is FYNNEI. The CDR3 is made up of 14 amino acids. Trimming left V 4 bases short and J 6 bases short, with 13 bases between.

V is TRBV20-1 and J is TRBJ1-1; 9 bases map to TRBD1. The CDR3 is 14 residues long. The V gene end was trimmed by 6 bases and the J gene end by 6 bases; junction bases not matched to a gene: 11. Germline values: CDR1 DFQATT, CDR2 SNEGSKA (reference sequence). The CDR3 region has the DNA TGCAGTGCCGACAGGGGGACCCGGGAAGCTGAAGCTTTCTTT. Protein: CSADRGTREAEAFF.

V and J are TRBV18 and TRBJ1-1; D gene unclear. CDR1 and CDR2 from the germline V gene are KGHSH and LQKENI. Trimming left V 2 bases short and J 4 bases short, with 14 bases between. CDR3 length equals 15 residues. CDR3 sequence reads: CASSPNKGILTEAFF. The CDR3 region has the DNA TGTGCCAGCTCACCAAATAAGGGAATCCTCACTGAAGCTTTCTTT. Supplemented by reference TRBV18 and TRBJ1-1, the full variable domain reads NAGVMQNPRHLVRRRGQEARLRCSPMKGHSHVYWYRQLPEEGLKFMVYLQKENIIDESGMPKERFSAEFPKEGPSILRIQQVVRGDSAAYFCASSPNKGILTEAFFGQGTRLTVV.

A few counts support this clonotype. The chain joins TRBV7-6 to TRBJ2-7; D not certain. Germline V gene data show CDR1 as SGHVS and CDR2 as FNYEAQ. The CDR3 is 12 amino acids. V shed 5 bases and J shed 3 bases, with 8 bases lying between them. The CDR3 spells CASSRYSYEQYF. CDR3 DNA sequence: TGTGCCAGCAGCAGATACAGCTACGAGCAGTACTTC.

The chain has TRBV11-3 and TRBJ1-1; D unclear. V was pared by 5 bases and J by 5 bases, with 15 bases between. The CDR3 sequence is 14 residues long. The germline gives CDR1 SGHNT, CDR2 YENEEA. CDR3 amino acids: CASSRTPLGTEAFF. CDR3 DNA sequence: TGTGCCAGCAGCCGAACACCGCTTGGGACTGAAGCTTTCTTT.

This clonotype occurred a few times. The chain employs TRBV7-2 and TRBJ2-1; D could derive from TRBD1 or TRBD2 (5 bases each). This CDR3 has 15 residues. Germline-derived CDR1 and CDR2 are SGHTA and FQGNSA. Between the trimmed V and J ends, which lost 5 bases and 7 bases, there was a span of 18 bases. The DNA for the CDR3 is TGTGCCAGCAGCCCACGAGGGCGGTGGGGGAATGAGCAGTTCTTC. It translates to CASSPRGRWGNEQFF.

The DNA of the CDR3 is TGTGCCAGCAGCGGGGGGATAGCGGGAGTGCGGGAGCAGTTCTTC. Its translation: CASSGGIAGVREQFF. V gene TRBV11-2 combines with J gene TRBJ2-1, with 9 bases that match TRBD2. Per the germline V gene, CDR1 is SGHAT and CDR2 is FQNNGV. With V trimmed by 5 bases and J by 10 bases, 12 bases remained unmatched. This CDR3 is 15 amino acids long.

The rearrangement joins TRBV6-2 or TRBV6-3 to TRBJ2-7; a weak D match, TRBD2 (6 bases). Trimming shortened V by 6 bases and J by 0 bases, and 18 bases separated the two germline ends. The V gene's germline CDR1 is MNHEY and CDR2 SVGEGT. CDR3 length: 16 amino acids. The CDR3 DNA is TGTGCCAGCAGCCCTCGAGCGGGCCGCCTCTCCTACGAGCAGTACTTC. It yields the protein CASSPRAGRLSYEQYF.